This TCR beta chain is drawn from a study of T cell responses to AZD1222 COVID-19 vaccine. General study results and limits: Recipients of two AZD1222 doses showed rising Spike-specific TCR breadth and depth. Nearly half of spike-specific TCRs reportedly target variant regions that are unmutated in the B.1.351 and B.1.1.7 variants. Mapped onto spike, vaccine-associated CD4 TCRs spanned it and were dominant at 160-218 and 743-854.

V was trimmed by 0 bases and J by 2 bases, leaving 8 bases between them. Germline V gives CDR1 SGHRS, CDR2 YFSETQ. This CDR3 is 14 amino acids long. Regarding this clone: The antigen is unknown.

Assay: immunoSEQ multiplex PCR; the TCRdb copy retains only in-frame clones and omits some. This table has around 99,000 clones, about 88% appearing once. Sequences were derived from peripheral blood, sampled on day 0 of AZD1222 vaccination. The clonotype was recovered from an adult in good health. The rearrangement joins TRBV5-1 to TRBJ1-2, with a weak D call TRBD1 (6 bases). The CDR3 DNA is TGCGCCAGCAGCTTGGAAGGGGGGAACTATGGCTACACCTTC. Its translation: CASSLEGGNYGYTF.